This T cell receptor beta chain was captured in a study of cytotoxic CD8 clonotypes in ibrutinib-treated CLL. Method: immunoSEQ multiplex PCR; TCRdb's copy keeps in-frame clones and lacks some. The data show roughly 300,000 clones, 65% to 85% seen once. CDR3 length equals 16 residues. CDR1 and CDR2 from the germline V gene are SGHTA and FQGNSA. V dropped 2 bases and J dropped 0 bases, with 11 bases sitting between them. The chain recombines TRBV7-2 with TRBJ1-5; a weak D match, TRBD1 (6 bases). This specimen was PBMCs, taken at disease progression, from a patient treated with ibrutinib. This clonotype was obtained from a human donor with chronic lymphocytic leukemia. CDR3 loop: CASSLNRAYSNQPQHF. For the CDR3, the DNA is TGTGCCAGCAGCTTAAACAGGGCGTATAGCAATCAGCCCCAGCATTTT.